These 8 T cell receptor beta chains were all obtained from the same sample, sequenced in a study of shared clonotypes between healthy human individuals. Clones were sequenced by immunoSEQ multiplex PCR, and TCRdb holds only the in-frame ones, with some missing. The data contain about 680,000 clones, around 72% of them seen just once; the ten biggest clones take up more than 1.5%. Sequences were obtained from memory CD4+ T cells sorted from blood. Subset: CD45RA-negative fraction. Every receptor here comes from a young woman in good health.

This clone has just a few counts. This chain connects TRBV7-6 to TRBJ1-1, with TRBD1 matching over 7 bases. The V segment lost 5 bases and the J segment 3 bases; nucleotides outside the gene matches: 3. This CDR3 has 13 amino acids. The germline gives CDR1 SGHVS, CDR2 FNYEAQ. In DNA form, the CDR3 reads TGTGCCAGCAGCCAGGGGGAGGACACTGAAGCTTTCTTT. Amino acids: CASSQGEDTEAFF.

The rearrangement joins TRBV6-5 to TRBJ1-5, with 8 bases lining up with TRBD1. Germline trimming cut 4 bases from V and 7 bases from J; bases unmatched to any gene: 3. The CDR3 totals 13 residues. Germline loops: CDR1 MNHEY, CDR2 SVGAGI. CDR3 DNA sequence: TGTGCCAGCAGTTGGACAGGGTCCCAGCCCCAGCATTTT. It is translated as CASSWTGSQPQHF.

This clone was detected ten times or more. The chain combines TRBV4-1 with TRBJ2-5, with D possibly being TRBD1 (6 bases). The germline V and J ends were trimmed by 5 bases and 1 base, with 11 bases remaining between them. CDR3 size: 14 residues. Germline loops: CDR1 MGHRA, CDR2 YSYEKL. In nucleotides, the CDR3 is TGCGCCAGCAGCGGCCGGACAGCCCAAGAGACCCAGTACTTC. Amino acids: CASSGRTAQETQYF.

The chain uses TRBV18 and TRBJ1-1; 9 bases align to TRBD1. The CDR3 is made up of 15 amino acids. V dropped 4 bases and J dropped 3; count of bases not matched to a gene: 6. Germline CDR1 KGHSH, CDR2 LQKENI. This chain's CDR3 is CASSRPGTGHTEAFF. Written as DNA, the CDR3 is TGTGCCAGCTCACGCCCCGGGACAGGGCACACTGAAGCTTTCTTT. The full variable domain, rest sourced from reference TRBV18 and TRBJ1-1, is NAGVMQNPRHLVRRRGQEARLRCSPMKGHSHVYWYRQLPEEGLKFMVYLQKENIIDESGMPKERFSAEFPKEGPSILRIQQVVRGDSAAYFCASSRPGTGHTEAFFGQGTRLTVV.

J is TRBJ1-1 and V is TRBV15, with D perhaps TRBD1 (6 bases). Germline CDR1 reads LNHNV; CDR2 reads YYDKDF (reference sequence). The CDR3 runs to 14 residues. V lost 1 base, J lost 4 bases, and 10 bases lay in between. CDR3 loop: CATSRAYRVTEAFF. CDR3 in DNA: TGTGCCACCAGCAGAGCCTACAGGGTCACTGAAGCTTTCTTT. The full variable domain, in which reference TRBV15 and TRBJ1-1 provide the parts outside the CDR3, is DAMVIQNPRYQVTQFGKPVTLSCSQTLNHNVMYWYQQKSSQAPKLLFHYYDKDFNNEADTPDNFQSRRPNTSFCFLDIRSPGLGDTAMYLCATSRAYRVTEAFFGQGTRLTVV.

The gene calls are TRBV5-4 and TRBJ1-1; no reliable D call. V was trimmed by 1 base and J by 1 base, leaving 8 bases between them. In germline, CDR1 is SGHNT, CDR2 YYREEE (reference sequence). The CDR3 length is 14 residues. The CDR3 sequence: CASSLSSGNTEAFF. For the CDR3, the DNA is TGTGCCAGCAGCTTGTCATCGGGGAACACTGAAGCTTTCTTT.

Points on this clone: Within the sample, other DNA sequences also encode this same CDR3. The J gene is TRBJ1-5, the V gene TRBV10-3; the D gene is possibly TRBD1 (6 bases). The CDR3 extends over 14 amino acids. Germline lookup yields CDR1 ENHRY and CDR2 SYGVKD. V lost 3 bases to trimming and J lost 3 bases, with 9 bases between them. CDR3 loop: CAISEGGSNQPQHF. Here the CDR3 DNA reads TGTGCCATCAGTGAAGGGGGGTCCAATCAGCCCCAGCATTTT.

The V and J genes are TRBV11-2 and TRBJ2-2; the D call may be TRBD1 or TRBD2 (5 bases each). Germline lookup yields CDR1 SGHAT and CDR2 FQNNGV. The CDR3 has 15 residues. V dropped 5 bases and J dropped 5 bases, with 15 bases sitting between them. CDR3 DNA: TGTGCCAGCAGCGCCGGGACCAGAGGGACCGGGGAGCTGTTTTTT. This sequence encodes CASSAGTRGTGELFF.